One T cell receptor beta chain is described in this entry. This sample was included in a study of blood T cell repertoires in COVID-19. Study details: Italy, Spain and the United States were the sources of the convalescent and acute COVID-19 samples. In each case, the material was cDNA or gDNA derived from T cells, B-cell-depleted T cells, or PBMCs.

Germline assignment: CDR1 LNHDA and CDR2 SQIVND (reference sequence). V was clipped by 8 bases and J by 7 bases; unmatched bases: 12. This CDR3 is built from 16 residues. Study processing details: Nucleated cell counts were estimated from reference gene primer amplification. The repertoire was sequenced with immunoSEQ multiplex PCR; TCRdb's copy has only in-frame clones and lacks some. From that table come the V and J calls and clone size; the DNA was used to work out D and trimming. Among over 40,000 clones listed, 65% to 85% were seen once. V gene TRBV19 combines with J gene TRBJ1-6; 9 bases match TRBD1. Sequencing was done on a sample of peripheral blood. This sequence was found in a man aged 35 to 55 with acute or convalescent COVID-19. The CDR3 sequence is CASRSGTGLGNSPLHF. The CDR3 nucleotides are TGTGCCAGTCGCTCCGGGACAGGGCTGGGAAATTCACCCCTCCACTTT.